The rows below give T cell receptor beta chains drawn from one sample of a study of blood T cell repertoires in COVID-19. Sequencing used immunoSEQ multiplex PCR; TCRdb keeps in-frame clones, though not all of them. The sample includes under 300,000 clones, 75% to 90% seen only once; the top ten take 3.7%. Sequenced material: peripheral blood. These receptors came from a woman in her 40s with acute or convalescent COVID-19. The CDR3 runs from the conserved cysteine through the conserved F or W. Each record gives: V gene, J gene, D gene, clone size, CDR3 DNA, CDR3 protein. D genes are given only for firm matches. Clone size is given for some rows only: seen once, a few or many times, or a class if the clone is expanded.

V gene: TRBV2
J gene: TRBJ1-4
D gene: NA
clone size: NA
CDR3 DNA: TGTGCCAGCAGTGTAGGGGGGGGCCCCGAAAAACTGTTTTTT
CDR3 protein: CASSVGGGPEKLFF

V gene: TRBV6-1
J gene: TRBJ2-5
D gene: NA
clone size: NA
CDR3 DNA: TGTGCCAGCAGTGACGCGGGATTAAACGGAAGGGAGACCCAGTACTTC
CDR3 protein: CASSDAGLNGRETQYF

V gene: TRBV11-2
J gene: TRBJ1-5
D gene: NA
clone size: NA
CDR3 DNA: TGTGCCAGCAGCAGGGGTCCCAACAATCAGCCCCAGCATTTT
CDR3 protein: CASSRGPNNQPQHF

V gene: TRBV28
J gene: TRBJ1-2
D gene: NA
clone size: NA
CDR3 DNA: TGTGCCAGCAGTGGGGGCGTGCGCAGAAACTATGGCTACACCTTC
CDR3 protein: CASSGGVRRNYGYTF

V gene: TRBV27
J gene: TRBJ1-6
D gene: TRBD1
clone size: NA
CDR3 DNA: TGTGCCAGCAGTTTATCGACAGGGGGGTGGGGCTCACCCCTCCACTTT
CDR3 protein: CASSLSTGGWGSPLHF

V gene: TRBV5-5
J gene: TRBJ1-2
D gene: NA
clone size: NA
CDR3 DNA: TGTGCCAGCAGCTTGGGCTCTGGGGGGACCTATGGCTACACCTTC
CDR3 protein: CASSLGSGGTYGYTF

V gene: TRBV7-9
J gene: TRBJ1-2
D gene: NA
clone size: NA
CDR3 DNA: TGTGCCAGCAGGCACGACAACAGCCGACATGGCTACACCTTC
CDR3 protein: CASRHDNSRHGYTF

V gene: TRBV19
J gene: TRBJ1-1
D gene: TRBD1
clone size: NA
CDR3 DNA: TGTGCCAGTAGGATGGGACAGTACATCAACACTGAAGCTTTCTTT
CDR3 protein: CASRMGQYINTEAFF

V gene: TRBV7-8
J gene: TRBJ1-1
D gene: NA
clone size: NA
CDR3 DNA: TGTGCCAGCAGCTTAGCCCATCTGAACACTGAAGCTTTCTTT
CDR3 protein: CASSLAHLNTEAFF

V gene: TRBV5-1
J gene: TRBJ1-1
D gene: TRBD1
clone size: NA
CDR3 DNA: TGCGCCAGCAGCCCTTACAGGGGTACCTTGAACACTGAAGCTTTCTTT
CDR3 protein: CASSPYRGTLNTEAFF

V gene: TRBV3-1/TRBV3-2
J gene: TRBJ2-5
D gene: NA
clone size: NA
CDR3 DNA: TGTGCCAGCAGCCAAATGGGAGCCGGGTCCCAGTACTTC
CDR3 protein: CASSQMGAGSQYF

V gene: TRBV5-4
J gene: TRBJ1-6
D gene: TRBD1
clone size: NA
CDR3 DNA: TGTGCCAGCAGATCCCTCCCGGGACAGGGGGGATATAGGGATTCACCCCTCCACTTT
CDR3 protein: CASRSLPGQGGYRDSPLHF

V gene: TRBV12-3/TRBV12-4
J gene: TRBJ1-2
D gene: NA
clone size: NA
CDR3 DNA: TGTGCCAGCAGTCTTCAGGGATTCCATGGCTACACCTTC
CDR3 protein: CASSLQGFHGYTF

V gene: TRBV5-1
J gene: TRBJ2-5
D gene: TRBD1
clone size: NA
CDR3 DNA: TGCGCCAGCAGCTCGCAGGACAGGGGACTCCAGAAGACCCAGTACTTC
CDR3 protein: CASSSQDRGLQKTQYF

V gene: TRBV10-3
J gene: TRBJ2-1
D gene: NA
clone size: NA
CDR3 DNA: TGTGCCATTGGCACGCGGGACGGACGATACAATGAGCAGTTCTTC
CDR3 protein: CAIGTRDGRYNEQFF

V gene: TRBV7-9
J gene: TRBJ2-2
D gene: NA
clone size: NA
CDR3 DNA: TGTGCCAGCAGCACCCCCGGAGGGGGGGCCGGGGAGCTGTTTTTT
CDR3 protein: CASSTPGGGAGELFF

V gene: TRBV3-1/TRBV3-2
J gene: TRBJ1-1
D gene: NA
clone size: few
CDR3 DNA: TGTGCCAGCAGCCAAGATGGATGGCCGGGAGCCACTGAAGCTTTCTTT
CDR3 protein: CASSQDGWPGATEAFF

V gene: TRBV6-5
J gene: TRBJ1-1
D gene: NA
clone size: NA
CDR3 DNA: TGTGCCAGCAGTTACTCCCCCCCGGGGGAGGGAGCTTTCTTT
CDR3 protein: CASSYSPPGEGAFF

V gene: TRBV7-3
J gene: TRBJ2-3
D gene: TRBD2
clone size: few
CDR3 DNA: TGTGCCAGCGGAGCGGGGCGATTAGATACGCAGTATTTT
CDR3 protein: CASGAGRLDTQYF

V gene: TRBV20-1
J gene: TRBJ2-1
D gene: NA
clone size: NA
CDR3 DNA: TGCAGTGCCCCGGCCGGAGTTGAGCAGTTCTTC
CDR3 protein: CSAPAGVEQFF

V gene: TRBV21-1
J gene: TRBJ1-1
D gene: NA
clone size: NA
CDR3 DNA: TGTGCCAGCAGCAAAAGGACAGGGGGAACTGAAGCTTTCTTT
CDR3 protein: CASSKRTGGTEAFF

V gene: TRBV2
J gene: TRBJ2-3
D gene: TRBD2
clone size: NA
CDR3 DNA: TGTGCCAGCAGTGAAGCGCGGGGGGGGGCCCTCACAGATACGCAGTATTTT
CDR3 protein: CASSEARGGALTDTQYF

V gene: TRBV29-1
J gene: TRBJ2-6
D gene: NA
clone size: once
CDR3 DNA: TGCAGCGTTCTTCCCTCTGGGGCCAACGTCCTGACTTTC
CDR3 protein: CSVLPSGANVLTF

V gene: TRBV12-3/TRBV12-4
J gene: TRBJ1-1
D gene: NA
clone size: NA
CDR3 DNA: TGTGCCAGCAGTTTAGGGGGGCGTAGGGAAGCTTTCTTT
CDR3 protein: CASSLGGRREAFF

V gene: TRBV30
J gene: TRBJ1-3
D gene: NA
clone size: NA
CDR3 DNA: TGTGCCTGGAGTTGGGGGGAATGTCTGAGAAACACCATATATTTT
CDR3 protein: CAWSWGECLRNTIYF

V gene: TRBV12-2
J gene: TRBJ1-1
D gene: NA
clone size: NA
CDR3 DNA: TGTGCAAGTCGCCCTGCTTGTTCCGGGCCCGCGGGAGTTGAAGCTTTCTTT
CDR3 protein: CASRPACSGPAGVEAFF

V gene: TRBV5-1
J gene: TRBJ1-5
D gene: NA
clone size: NA
CDR3 DNA: TGCGCCAGCGCCTGGCACGAGTCAGGTCAGCCCCAGCATTTT
CDR3 protein: CASAWHESGQPQHF

V gene: TRBV29-1
J gene: TRBJ1-2
D gene: TRBD1
clone size: NA
CDR3 DNA: TGCAGCGTTGAGTCCCTTGGGACAGCAGGACTCTATGGCTACACCTTC
CDR3 protein: CSVESLGTAGLYGYTF

V gene: TRBV3-1/TRBV3-2
J gene: TRBJ2-2
D gene: TRBD1
clone size: NA
CDR3 DNA: TGTGCCAGCAGCCCGGGACAGGGCCTCGCCGGGGAGCTGTTTTTT
CDR3 protein: CASSPGQGLAGELFF

V gene: TRBV5-1
J gene: TRBJ1-1
D gene: NA
clone size: NA
CDR3 DNA: TGCGCCAGCAGCTGGTGGCCGGGAGAGAACACTGAAGCTTTCTTT
CDR3 protein: CASSWWPGENTEAFF

V gene: TRBV6-5
J gene: TRBJ1-1
D gene: TRBD1
clone size: NA
CDR3 DNA: TGTGCCAGCAGTTACACTACAGGGGGTACGAACACTGAAGCTTTCTTT
CDR3 protein: CASSYTTGGTNTEAFF

V gene: TRBV5-1
J gene: TRBJ2-5
D gene: TRBD2
clone size: NA
CDR3 DNA: TGCGCCAGCAGCTGGGGGACTAGCGGGGGAGTGGAGACCCAGTACTTC
CDR3 protein: CASSWGTSGGVETQYF

V gene: TRBV2
J gene: TRBJ2-5
D gene: TRBD2
clone size: NA
CDR3 DNA: TGTGCTATGGGCGGGGGGGCTCAAGAGACCCAGTACTTC
CDR3 protein: CAMGGGAQETQYF

V gene: TRBV9
J gene: TRBJ1-2
D gene: NA
clone size: few
CDR3 DNA: TGTGCCAGCACCCCGGGGGGGCAGCTCTATGGCTACACCTTC
CDR3 protein: CASTPGGQLYGYTF

V gene: TRBV12-5
J gene: TRBJ2-2
D gene: TRBD1
clone size: NA
CDR3 DNA: TGTGCTAGTGCCACCTCCCCGACAGGGGTTGCCGGGGAGCTGTTTTTT
CDR3 protein: CASATSPTGVAGELFF

V gene: TRBV4-1
J gene: TRBJ2-5
D gene: TRBD2
clone size: few
CDR3 DNA: TGCGCCAGCAGCCAGGGGACTAGCGGGGGGGGAGAGACCCAGTACTTC
CDR3 protein: CASSQGTSGGGETQYF

V gene: TRBV27
J gene: TRBJ1-2
D gene: TRBD1
clone size: NA
CDR3 DNA: TGTGCCAGCAGTCCGACAGGGGACTATGGCTACACCTTC
CDR3 protein: CASSPTGDYGYTF

V gene: TRBV19
J gene: TRBJ1-1
D gene: TRBD1
clone size: NA
CDR3 DNA: TGTGCCAGTCCTACAGGGGAAACTGAAGCTTTCTTT
CDR3 protein: CASPTGETEAFF

V gene: TRBV6-2/TRBV6-3
J gene: TRBJ2-1
D gene: TRBD2
clone size: NA
CDR3 DNA: TGTGCCAGCAGTTACTCGATAGATAGCGGGGGTTGGCGCTTCTTC
CDR3 protein: CASSYSIDSGGWRFF

V gene: TRBV30
J gene: TRBJ1-1
D gene: NA
clone size: NA
CDR3 DNA: TGTGCCTGGAGTGTACGGGGGGGCAAGGGTACTGAAGCTTTCTTT
CDR3 protein: CAWSVRGGKGTEAFF

V gene: TRBV6-4
J gene: TRBJ1-1
D gene: TRBD1
clone size: NA
CDR3 DNA: TGTGCCAGCAGTCCGACAGGGGTTGACACTGAAGCTTTCTTT
CDR3 protein: CASSPTGVDTEAFF

V gene: TRBV3-1/TRBV3-2
J gene: TRBJ2-2
D gene: TRBD2
clone size: once
CDR3 DNA: TGTGCCAGCAGCCAAGGACTAGCGGGGACCACCGGGGAGCTGTTTTTT
CDR3 protein: CASSQGLAGTTGELFF

V gene: TRBV11-3
J gene: TRBJ2-1
D gene: NA
clone size: NA
CDR3 DNA: TGTGCCAGCAGCTTTATCGGGACAAATGAGCAGTTCTTC
CDR3 protein: CASSFIGTNEQFF

V gene: TRBV6-5
J gene: TRBJ1-1
D gene: NA
clone size: NA
CDR3 DNA: TGTGCCAGCAGCCTAGGATCCGGAGAAGCTTTCTTT
CDR3 protein: CASSLGSGEAFF

V gene: TRBV5-8
J gene: TRBJ1-2
D gene: NA
clone size: NA
CDR3 DNA: TGTGCCAGCAGTTTCGGTGCGGGCGGCGGCTACACCTTC
CDR3 protein: CASSFGAGGGYTF

V gene: TRBV5-1
J gene: TRBJ1-1
D gene: NA
clone size: NA
CDR3 DNA: TGCGCCAGCAGCCTTGACAGTTACTCTGAAGCTTTCTTT
CDR3 protein: CASSLDSYSEAFF

V gene: TRBV5-1
J gene: TRBJ1-1
D gene: NA
clone size: NA
CDR3 DNA: TGCGCCAGCAGCTTTGGGGAGTTTGGCACTGAAGCTTTCTTT
CDR3 protein: CASSFGEFGTEAFF

V gene: TRBV19
J gene: TRBJ1-2
D gene: TRBD1
clone size: NA
CDR3 DNA: TGTGCCAGTAGTATTGGGACAGCCTATGGCTACACCTTC
CDR3 protein: CASSIGTAYGYTF

V gene: TRBV27
J gene: TRBJ1-6
D gene: TRBD1
clone size: NA
CDR3 DNA: TGTGCCAGCAGCCAAACCCGACAGGGAATCTATTCACCCCTCCACTTT
CDR3 protein: CASSQTRQGIYSPLHF

V gene: TRBV7-9
J gene: TRBJ2-5
D gene: TRBD2
clone size: NA
CDR3 DNA: TGTGCCAGCAGCTTCGGGACTAGTGCGGGATTAGAGACCCAGTACTTC
CDR3 protein: CASSFGTSAGLETQYF

V gene: TRBV7-3
J gene: TRBJ2-6
D gene: TRBD1
clone size: once
CDR3 DNA: TGTGCCAGCAGCTCCGGGACAGCAAACGTCCTGACTTTC
CDR3 protein: CASSSGTANVLTF

V gene: TRBV3-1/TRBV3-2
J gene: TRBJ1-6
D gene: NA
clone size: NA
CDR3 DNA: TGTGCCAGCAGCCCAAAAAATGGCAATTCACCCCTCCACTTT
CDR3 protein: CASSPKNGNSPLHF

V gene: TRBV25-1
J gene: TRBJ1-2
D gene: NA
clone size: NA
CDR3 DNA: TGTGCCAGCAGTGCAGCAGGGGCGCGCGGCTACACCTTC
CDR3 protein: CASSAAGARGYTF

V gene: TRBV19
J gene: TRBJ2-5
D gene: TRBD1
clone size: NA
CDR3 DNA: TGTGCCAGTAGTATGTTCGACAGGGTCGGAGAGACCCAGTACTTC
CDR3 protein: CASSMFDRVGETQYF

V gene: TRBV9
J gene: TRBJ2-3
D gene: TRBD2
clone size: NA
CDR3 DNA: TGTGCCAGCAGCGTTGGTAGCGGGGGGGGCTATAGCACAGATACGCAGTATTTT
CDR3 protein: CASSVGSGGGYSTDTQYF

V gene: TRBV7-6
J gene: TRBJ1-1
D gene: TRBD1
clone size: once
CDR3 DNA: TGTGCCAGCAGCTTAGCCCCTGGACAGGGGGTGAACACTGAAGCTTTCTTT
CDR3 protein: CASSLAPGQGVNTEAFF

V gene: TRBV9
J gene: TRBJ1-2
D gene: TRBD1
clone size: NA
CDR3 DNA: TGTGCCAGCAGCGCCGAAGGACAGGGGCGCTATGGCTACACCTTC
CDR3 protein: CASSAEGQGRYGYTF

V gene: TRBV5-6
J gene: TRBJ1-6
D gene: TRBD1
clone size: NA
CDR3 DNA: TGTGCCAGCAGCTTCGGGACAGGGAGTTCACCCCTCCACTTT
CDR3 protein: CASSFGTGSSPLHF

V gene: TRBV27
J gene: TRBJ1-2
D gene: NA
clone size: NA
CDR3 DNA: TGTGCCAGCAGCCCTGGAGGGCAGGACTACCTGATCTATGGCTACACCTTC
CDR3 protein: CASSPGGQDYLIYGYTF